Listed below are T cell receptor beta chains from one sample, sequenced in a study of regulatory T cells in long-lasting Graves disease. Using its own MiXCR run on the multiplex PCR reads, TCRdb lists one record per CDR3 protein. The sample holds hundreds of thousands of distinct CDR3 sequences, 16% seen once. This sample also belongs to another study, concerning T cells in Graves' hyperthyroidism and ophthalmopathy.

The source was peripheral blood mononuclear cells (PBMCs), collected at new diagnosis, from a patient treated with antithyroid drugs. Every receptor here comes from a young woman with Graves disease. Each CDR3 is given with its conserved first and last residue. A D gene is named only where the DNA matches it firmly. Clone size is shown for a subset of rows, as once, few, many or a class of expanded clone.

few,TRBD2,TRBJ2-7,TRBV5-1,TGCGCCAGCAGCTTACCACAGCGGGAGCTCTCCTACGAGCAGTACTTC,CASSLPQRELSYEQYF
many,NA,TRBJ1-2,TRBV3-1,TGTGCCAGCAGCCAAGATGCGAGGGGACCTGCTCGGGGCTACACCTTC,CASSQDARGPARGYTF
many,NA,TRBJ2-3,TRBV10-3,TGTGCCACCAAATCGGGAGTTTTCACAGATACGCAGTATTTT,CATKSGVFTDTQYF
many,TRBD1,TRBJ2-2,TRBV7-8,TGTGCCAGCAGCTTATCCCTGGGACAGAGGACCGGGGAGCTGTTTTTT,CASSLSLGQRTGELFF
many,TRBD2,TRBJ2-7,TRBV28,TGTGCCAGCAGCCCGCGGGTAGCGGGAGTCTACGAGCAGTACTTC,CASSPRVAGVYEQYF
many,TRBD2,TRBJ2-7,TRBV7-8,TGTGCCAGCAGTCGGTATGGGCGGGAGGGCCCCTACGAGCAGTACTTC,CASSRYGREGPYEQYF
many,NA,TRBJ1-5,TRBV19,TGTGCCAGTAGTGGGACGGCGGACCAGCCCCAGCATTTT,CASSGTADQPQHF
NA,TRBD1,TRBJ1-6,TRBV5-1,TGCGCCAGCAGCCCCACCGGGACAGGGGGTACTTCACCCCTCCACTTT,CASSPTGTGGTSPLHF
many,TRBD2,TRBJ2-1,TRBV14,TGTGCCAGCAGCCAGGGGCGGGAGATTTATGAGCAGTTCTTC,CASSQGREIYEQFF
many,NA,TRBJ2-3,TRBV12-3/TRBV12-4,TGTGCCAGCAGTTTCCTATCGGGGGGCGGTACGCAGTATTTT,CASSFLSGGGTQYF
many,TRBD1,TRBJ2-1,TRBV6-1,TGTGCCAGCAGCAATAGGGGCCCAGGGGGCAATGAGCAGTTCTTC,CASSNRGPGGNEQFF
many,TRBD2,TRBJ2-3,TRBV7-9,TGTGCCAGCAGCCGCCTGACTAGCGGGAACACAGATACGCAGTATTTT,CASSRLTSGNTDTQYF
many,TRBD2,TRBJ2-3,TRBV11-2,TGTGCCAGCAGCTTAGAACGACTAGCGGCAGATACGCAGTATTTT,CASSLERLAADTQYF
NA,NA,TRBJ2-2,TRBV10-3,TGTGCCATCAGGGGGGGAACCGGGGAGCTGTTTTTT,CAIRGGTGELFF
NA,TRBD1,TRBJ2-7,TRBV18,TGTGCCAGCTCACCAGCAACCGGGACAGACTACGAGCAGTACTTC,CASSPATGTDYEQYF
NA,NA,TRBJ1-2,TRBV20-1,TGCAGTGCTCCACTTGATAACTATGGCTACACCTTC,CSAPLDNYGYTF
few,TRBD1,TRBJ2-2,TRBV28,TGTGCCAGGGATCTCGACAGGGTGAACACCGGGGAGCTGTTTTTT,CARDLDRVNTGELFF
many,NA,TRBJ1-1,TRBV29-1,TGCAGCGGGTTGGGACTCTCGGACGGCACTGAAGCTTTCTTT,CSGLGLSDGTEAFF
few,TRBD2,TRBJ2-7,TRBV14,TGTGCCAGCAGCCAAGACGAGACTAGCGGCCCCCTTGAGCAGTACTTC,CASSQDETSGPLEQYF
many,NA,TRBJ2-7,TRBV2,TGTGCCAGCAGGGGGGAGGCGGGGCGCGGATACGAGCAGTACTTC,CASRGEAGRGYEQYF
many,NA,TRBJ1-1,TRBV7-9,TGTGCCAGCAGCTTAGAGGGGGACGGAAACACTGAAGCTTTCTTT,CASSLEGDGNTEAFF
NA,TRBD2,TRBJ2-1,TRBV30,TGTGCCTGGAGTGCCGCGTTACTAGCGGCCAACTACAATGAGCAGTTCTTC,CAWSAALLAANYNEQFF
NA,NA,TRBJ2-6,TRBV28,TGTGCCAGCATCCCCTCTGGGGCCAACGTCCTGACTTTC,CASIPSGANVLTF
few,TRBD2,TRBJ2-1,TRBV5-1,TGCGCCAGCAGCCTGGGGACTAGCGGAACAAACGGTTACAATGAGCAGTTCTTC,CASSLGTSGTNGYNEQFF
many,TRBD2,TRBJ2-7,TRBV2,TGTGCCAGCACCGGGGGCTTAGGACTAGCGGAGAGCTCCTACGAGCAGTACTTC,CASTGGLGLAESSYEQYF
many,TRBD1,TRBJ1-1,TRBV28,TGTGCCAGCAGTTTGCACGACAGGGCGGCTGAAGCTTTCTTT,CASSLHDRAAEAFF
few,NA,TRBJ2-7,TRBV27,TGTGCCAGCAGTTTATCCTCCGCCATCTACGAGCAGTACTTC,CASSLSSAIYEQYF
few,NA,TRBJ2-7,TRBV29-1,TGCAGCGTAAGATATAGCTCCTACGAGCAGTACTTC,CSVRYSSYEQYF
many,NA,TRBJ2-7,TRBV6-2/TRBV6-3,TGTGCCAGCAGTTACTCGGCAGATATGACCTACGAGCAGTACTTC,CASSYSADMTYEQYF